One and the same sample provided the 29 T cell receptor beta chains below, sequenced in a study of T cells in localized non-small cell lung cancer. Clones were sequenced by immunoSEQ multiplex PCR, and TCRdb holds only the in-frame ones, with some missing. The sample consists of fewer than 100,000 clones, approximately 80% of them appearing once. Sequencing was performed on peripheral blood, taken before any cancer treatment. The receptors come from a female donor at least 60 years old with stage I lung adenocarcinoma.

The chain combines TRBV6-1 with TRBJ1-1; 7 nucleotides agree with TRBD1. CDR3 length equals 15 residues. Germline CDR1 is MNHNS and CDR2 is SASEGT. Trimming took 5 bases from V and 2 from J; bases not matched to a gene: 8. The CDR3 region is CASSITGTANTEAFF. In nucleotides, the CDR3 is TGTGCCAGCAGTATAACAGGGACAGCAAACACTGAAGCTTTCTTT.

The chain uses TRBV5-5 and TRBJ1-1; D possibly corresponds to TRBD1 (5 bases). Trimming stripped 5 bases from V and 6 bases from J, with 14 bases between. The CDR3 sequence is 13 residues long. Per germline, CDR1 SGHKS and CDR2 YYEKEE (reference sequence). CDR3 protein: CASRRDVPSEAFF. The DNA for the CDR3 is TGTGCCAGCAGGCGGGACGTTCCCTCTGAAGCTTTCTTT.

The rearrangement links TRBV6-5 to TRBJ1-2; 7 bases map to TRBD1. CDR1 MNHEY and CDR2 SVGAGI come from the germline V gene. V shed 6 bases and J 4 bases; nucleotides not matched to a gene: 11. The CDR3 has 15 amino acids. CDR3 sequence reads: CASSPGWGQSYGYTF. The CDR3 region has the DNA TGTGCCAGCAGCCCCGGTTGGGGACAGTCCTATGGCTACACCTTC.

V and J are TRBV9 and TRBJ1-3; D not certain. Trimming took off 2 bases at V and 2 bases at J, with 8 bases between the two ends. Germline values: CDR1 SGDLS, CDR2 YYNGEE. This CDR3 spans 14 amino acids. CDR3 residues: CASSVSGPGNTIYF. The CDR3 DNA reads TGTGCCAGCAGCGTCTCGGGCCCTGGAAACACCATATATTTT.

V and J are TRBV4-2 and TRBJ1-2; D uncertain. Germline V lookup: CDR1 LGHNA, CDR2 YNFKEQ. V gave up 4 bases and J gave up 7 bases, with 19 bases separating them. This CDR3 region has 15 residues. Written as DNA, the CDR3 is TGTGCCAGCAGCCCTGGTAGGACGGAGAGCTCTGGCTACACCTTC. It yields the protein CASSPGRTESSGYTF.

The chain combines TRBV27 with TRBJ2-5; D remains ambiguous. The germline V and J ends were trimmed by 10 bases and 4 bases, with 10 bases remaining between them. Looked up from germline, CDR1 is MNHEY and CDR2 is SMNVEV (reference sequence). This CDR3 region has 11 residues. CDR3 coding DNA: TGTGCCACAATCAGACGAGAGACCCAGTACTTC. Protein product: CATIRRETQYF.

The chain is built from TRBV30 and TRBJ2-2; D remains unclear. CDR1 GTSNPN and CDR2 SVGIG come from the germline V gene (reference sequence). The CDR3 totals 11 residues. V gave up 2 bases and J gave up 11 bases, with 9 bases separating them. CDR3 sequence (DNA): TGTGCCTGGAGTTCACGAGTCGAGCTGTTTTTT. Encoded protein: CAWSSRVELFF. Full variable domain (rest looked up from reference TRBV30 and TRBJ2-2): SQTIHQWPATLVQPVGSPLSLECTVEGTSNPNLYWYRQAAGRGLQLLFYSVGIGQISSEVPQNLSASRPQDRQFILSSKKLLLSDSGFYLCAWSSRVELFFGEGSRLTVL.

V and J are TRBV27 and TRBJ1-5, with 8 positions matching TRBD1. Germline V lookup: CDR1 MNHEY, CDR2 SMNVEV (reference sequence). This CDR3 comprises 14 residues. V was pared by 1 base and J by 9 bases, with 5 bases of the junction left unmatched. The CDR3 sequence: CASSLFQGALPQHF. The CDR3 nucleotides read TGTGCCAGCAGTTTATTCCAGGGGGCTTTGCCCCAGCATTTT.

V and J are TRBV9 and TRBJ1-5; no firm D call. Looked up from germline, CDR1 is SGDLS and CDR2 is YYNGEE. CDR3 length equals 13 residues. Trimming pared 4 bases from V and 8 bases from J, leaving 13 bases between. Here the CDR3 DNA reads TGTGCCAGCAGCTTTGACACCTTCGAGCCCCAGCATTTT. Amino acid sequence: CASSFDTFEPQHF. The full variable domain, completed using reference TRBV9 and TRBJ1-5, is DSGVTQTPKHLITATGQRVTLRCSPRSGDLSVYWYQQSLDQGLQFLIQYYNGEERAKGNILERFSAQQFPDLHSELNLSSLELGDSALYFCASSFDTFEPQHFGDGTRLSIL.

This chain uses TRBV6-5 with TRBJ2-5; 13 bases match TRBD2. CDR3 length equals 15 residues. V trimming: 6 bases; J trimming: 5 bases; junction bases outside the gene matches: 6. Germline-derived CDR1 and CDR2 are MNHEY and SVGAGI. CDR3 residues: CASRPGLAGEETQYF. The CDR3 nucleotides are TGTGCCAGCAGACCCGGACTAGCGGGGGAGGAGACCCAGTACTTC.

J is TRBJ2-1 and V is TRBV6-4, with TRBD2 matching 9 bases. Trimming at V came to 0 bases and at J to 2 bases, leaving 2 bases not matched to a gene. The CDR3 has 16 amino acids. Germline CDR1 MRHNA, CDR2 SNTAGT. CDR3 sequence (DNA): TGTGCCAGCAGTGACTCCTGGACTAGCGCCTACAATGAGCAGTTCTTC. It encodes CASSDSWTSAYNEQFF.

This chain connects TRBV5-5 to TRBJ2-7, with a weak D call TRBD1 (6 bases). Germline V gene sequence: CDR1 SGHKS, CDR2 YYEKEE (reference sequence). Trimming left V 5 bases short and J 6 bases short, with 15 bases between. The length of the CDR3 is 13 residues. The CDR3 reads CASSLTGIGEQYF. CDR3 DNA: TGTGCCAGCAGTCTCACAGGGATAGGCGAGCAGTACTTC. Full variable domain (outside the CDR3, taken from reference TRBV5-5 and TRBJ2-7): DAGVTQSPTHLIKTRGQQVTLRCSPISGHKSVSWYQQVLGQGPQFIFQYYEKEERGRGNFPDRFSARQFPNYSSELNVNALLLGDSALYLCASSLTGIGEQYFGPGTRLTVT.

The gene calls are TRBV7-9 and TRBJ2-7, with 7 positions matching TRBD2. Germline lookup yields CDR1 SEHNR and CDR2 FQNEAQ (reference sequence). This CDR3 has 14 amino acids. V shed 11 bases, J shed 3 bases, and the junction held 13 bases outside the gene matches. The CDR3 DNA reads TGTGCCGTAGGAGGCGCGGGAGCAGTCTACGAGCAGTACTTC. Amino acid sequence: CAVGGAGAVYEQYF.

The V call is TRBV9, the J call TRBJ1-4; D remains unclear. Germline CDR1 reads SGDLS; CDR2 reads YYNGEE. Trimming stripped 0 bases from V and 2 bases from J, with 5 bases between. CDR3 size: 14 residues. The CDR3 region has the DNA TGTGCCAGCAGCGTAGGGGCGACTAATGAAAAACTGTTTTTT. It encodes CASSVGATNEKLFF.

This clone has just a few counts. The V and J genes are TRBV7-9 and TRBJ1-1; D unclear. V shed 4 bases and J shed 0 bases, with 6 bases lying between them. The CDR3 spans 13 residues. Germline CDR1 and CDR2: SEHNR and FQNEAQ (reference sequence). The CDR3 loop is CASSSSLNTEAFF. The CDR3 DNA reads as TGTGCCAGCAGCTCGTCGTTGAACACTGAAGCTTTCTTT.

The chain is built from TRBV6-5 and TRBJ1-2, with D tentatively TRBD1 (5 bases). This CDR3 contains 16 residues. The V gene's germline CDR1 is MNHEY and CDR2 SVGAGI. The V end was cut by 0 bases, the J end by 2 bases, with 13 bases between. CDR3 DNA: TGTGCCAGCAGTTACTCGAAAGGTCCAGGGAACTATGGCTACACCTTC. This codes for CASSYSKGPGNYGYTF.

This clone has only one observation. This sequence joins TRBV18 and TRBJ2-7; the D gene is possibly TRBD1 (5 bases). The CDR3 has 16 amino acids. Trimming cost V 0 bases and J 4 bases, with 16 bases left between them. From germline, CDR1 is KGHSH and CDR2 LQKENI. The CDR3 spells CASSPPMTAKGYEQYF. DNA for the CDR3: TGTGCCAGCTCACCACCGATGACAGCGAAAGGTTACGAGCAGTACTTC. Using reference TRBV18 and TRBJ2-7 for the parts outside the CDR3, the full variable domain is NAGVMQNPRHLVRRRGQEARLRCSPMKGHSHVYWYRQLPEEGLKFMVYLQKENIIDESGMPKERFSAEFPKEGPSILRIQQVVRGDSAAYFCASSPPMTAKGYEQYFGPGTRLTVT.

This chain uses TRBV27 with TRBJ1-5, with 8 bases aligning to TRBD1. The CDR3 is 15 amino acids. Germline V gene data show CDR1 as MNHEY and CDR2 as SMNVEV (reference sequence). V lost 4 bases to trimming and J lost 3 bases; unmatched junction nucleotides: 5. CDR3 DNA sequence: TGTGCCAGCAGTTCTAGGGACAGGCCCAATCAGCCCCAGCATTTT. It translates to CASSSRDRPNQPQHF.

The chain couples TRBV7-8 to TRBJ2-5; 12 bases are shared with TRBD2. The CDR3 length is 17 residues. Germline lookup yields CDR1 SGHVS and CDR2 FQNEAQ. V shed 5 bases and J 2 bases; nucleotides not matched to a gene: 9. The CDR3 coding sequence is TGTGCCAGCAGCGAGGGGGGACTAGCGGGCACACAAGAGACCCAGTACTTC. It yields the protein CASSEGGLAGTQETQYF.

This clone was counted only a few times. The V and J genes are TRBV19 and TRBJ2-2; perhaps TRBD2 as D (6 bases). The germline V gene encodes CDR1 LNHDA and CDR2 SQIVND (reference sequence). This CDR3 has 14 amino acids. Trimming pared 8 bases from V and 1 base from J, leaving 11 bases between. CDR3: CASYGRLNTGELFF. CDR3 sequence (DNA): TGTGCCAGTTACGGGAGATTGAACACCGGGGAGCTGTTTTTT.

The chain employs TRBV7-7 and TRBJ2-5; TRBD2 matches 12 bases. After removal of 5 bases from V and 2 bases from J, the junction contained 3 bases not matched to a gene. CDR1 is SSHAT, CDR2 FNYEAQ, per germline (reference sequence). This CDR3 has 15 residues. The CDR3 DNA reads TGTGCCAGCAGCCGGACTAGCGGGGAACAAGAGACCCAGTACTTC. Amino acid sequence: CASSRTSGEQETQYF. Full variable domain (outside the CDR3, taken from reference TRBV7-7 and TRBJ2-5): GAGVSQSPRYKVTKRGQDVTLRCDPISSHATLYWYQQALGQGPEFLTYFNYEAQPDKSGLPSDRFSAERPEGSISTLTIQRTEQRDSAMYRCASSRTSGEQETQYFGPGTRLLVL.

This chain connects TRBV5-6 to TRBJ2-7; D is undetermined. The germline gives CDR1 SGHDT, CDR2 YYEEEE. Trimming shortened V by 0 bases and J by 5 bases, and 12 bases separated the two germline ends. CDR3 length: 14 residues. CDR3 amino acids: CASSLAGIPHEQYF. DNA of the CDR3: TGTGCCAGCAGCTTGGCGGGCATTCCCCACGAGCAGTACTTC.

Written as DNA, the CDR3 is TGTGCCAGCAGTTCCCCGAAACCCAATTACGAGCAGTACTTC. Residues: CASSSPKPNYEQYF. The chain uses TRBV6-5 and TRBJ2-7; D is undetermined. The germline V gene has CDR1 MNHEY and CDR2 SVGAGI. Trimming cost V 4 bases and J 4 bases, with 14 bases left between them. This CDR3 comprises 14 residues.

The chain carries TRBV5-6 and TRBJ1-1, with 9 nucleotides matching TRBD1. The ends lost 2 bases at V and 2 bases at J; junction bases unmatched: 4. The V gene's germline CDR1 is SGHDT and CDR2 YYEEEE. CDR3 length equals 15 residues. The CDR3 loop is CASSFGGQGNTEAFF. CDR3 bases: TGTGCCAGCAGCTTCGGGGGACAGGGAAACACTGAAGCTTTCTTT.

V usage is TRBV7-9 and J usage is TRBJ1-3; no clear D. This CDR3 has 14 residues. The germline gives CDR1 SEHNR, CDR2 FQNEAQ (reference sequence). Trimming cost V 6 bases and J 8 bases, with 17 bases left between them. CDR3 in amino acids: CASSSGSLGHTIYF. The CDR3, as DNA: TGTGCCAGCAGTTCGGGCTCTTTGGGTCACACCATATATTTT.

V usage is TRBV11-1 and J usage is TRBJ2-5; D possibly corresponds to TRBD2 (6 bases). The CDR3 loop spans 15 amino acids. V shed 2 bases and J shed 5 bases, with 15 bases lying between them. Germline CDR1 reads SGHAT; CDR2 reads FQDESV (reference sequence). The CDR3 sequence: CASSLRRGPGETQYF. CDR3 in DNA: TGTGCCAGCAGCTTACGGCGGGGCCCGGGGGAGACCCAGTACTTC.

This clone showed up just a few times. The genes are TRBV13 and TRBJ2-5; possibly TRBD2 for D (7 bases). The CDR3 spans 15 residues. Trimming shortened V by 2 bases and J by 4 bases, and 14 bases separated the two germline ends. Per the germline V gene, CDR1 is PRHDT and CDR2 is FYEKMQ (reference sequence). Here the CDR3 DNA reads TGTGCCAGCAGCTTAAGGGGGGGGGCCCCAGAGACCCAGTACTTC. This encodes CASSLRGGAPETQYF.

This clone has just a few counts. The V and J genes are TRBV6-5 and TRBJ2-7; TRBD1 aligns across 9 bases. From germline, CDR1 is MNHEY and CDR2 SVGAGI. The length of the CDR3 is 13 residues. With 4 bases clipped from V and 6 bases from J, the junction kept 4 bases outside the gene matches. CDR3 region: CASSSGTGSEQYF. CDR3 nucleotide sequence: TGTGCCAGCAGTTCCGGGACAGGGAGCGAGCAGTACTTC.

This clone was seen a single time. The rearrangement joins TRBV7-9 to TRBJ2-1; D is ambiguous. Trimming left V 1 base short and J 6 bases short, with 7 bases between. CDR3 length: 13 residues. Germline-derived CDR1 and CDR2 are SEHNR and FQNEAQ (reference sequence). In DNA, the CDR3 is TGTGCCAGCAGCTTAGGGAGTTTCAATGAGCAGTTCTTC. Translation: CASSLGSFNEQFF.